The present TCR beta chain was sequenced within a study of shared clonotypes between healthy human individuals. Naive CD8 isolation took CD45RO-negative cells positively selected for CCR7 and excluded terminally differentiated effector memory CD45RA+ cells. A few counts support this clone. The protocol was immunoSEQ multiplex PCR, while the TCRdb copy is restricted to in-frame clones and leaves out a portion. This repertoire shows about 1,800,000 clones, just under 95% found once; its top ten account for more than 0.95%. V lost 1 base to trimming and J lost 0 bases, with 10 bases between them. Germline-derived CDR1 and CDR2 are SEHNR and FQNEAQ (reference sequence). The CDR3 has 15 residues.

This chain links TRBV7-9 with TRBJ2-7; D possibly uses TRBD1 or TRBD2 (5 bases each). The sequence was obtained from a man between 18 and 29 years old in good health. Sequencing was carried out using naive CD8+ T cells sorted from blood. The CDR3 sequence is CASSLVGDPSYEQYF. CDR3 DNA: TGTGCCAGCAGCTTAGTCGGGGACCCCTCCTACGAGCAGTACTTC.